This TCR beta chain was obtained from a study of T cell responses to AZD1222 COVID-19 vaccine. The CDR3 loop spans 15 amino acids. The V and J ends lost 3 bases and 2 bases, in that order; junction bases with no gene match: 6. CDR1 and CDR2 from the germline V gene are LNHDA and SQIVND (reference sequence). Clones were sequenced by immunoSEQ multiplex PCR, and TCRdb holds only the in-frame ones, with some missing. The sample includes some 100,000 clones, approximately 87% of them seen just once. This material consisted of peripheral blood, taken on day 0 of MenACWY control vaccination. The chain employs TRBV19 and TRBJ1-1; 7 nucleotides line up with TRBD1. This clonotype was obtained from an adult in good health. CDR3 loop: CASSIGTVINTEAFF. The CDR3 nucleotides are TGTGCCAGTAGTATCGGGACAGTTATTAACACTGAAGCTTTCTTT.